These 9 T cell receptor beta chains came from one sample sequenced in a study of immune cell composition in non-small cell lung cancer. Assay: immunoSEQ multiplex PCR; the TCRdb copy retains only in-frame clones and omits some. Among around 1,600 clones listed, 75% to 85% were seen once. Sequencing was done on a sample of lung tumor tissue. The receptors derive from a human donor with non-small cell lung cancer.

The chain recombines TRBV4-3 with TRBJ1-2, with unresolved D. The CDR3 totals 14 residues. Germline loops: CDR1 LGHNA, CDR2 YSLEER. Trimming pared 0 bases from V and 8 bases from J, leaving 13 bases between. This CDR3 reads CASSQDGRAGGYTF. The CDR3 DNA follows: TGCGCCAGCAGCCAAGATGGGAGGGCGGGGGGCTACACCTTC.

The chain carries TRBV7-3 and TRBJ2-2; 11 bases line up with TRBD1. This CDR3 region has 15 residues. Trimming removed 5 bases from V and 6 bases from J; junction bases left unmatched: 5. Per germline, CDR1 SGHTA and CDR2 FQGTGA. The chain's CDR3 is CASSDGDRGAGELFF. CDR3 sequence (DNA): TGTGCCAGCAGCGATGGGGACAGGGGGGCCGGGGAGCTGTTTTTT. The whole variable domain, remainder taken from reference TRBV7-3 and TRBJ2-2, is GAGVSQTPSNKVTEKGKYVELRCDPISGHTALYWYRQSLGQGPEFLIYFQGTGAADDSGLPNDRFFAVRPEGSVSTLKIQRTERGDSAVYLCASSDGDRGAGELFFGEGSRLTVL.

This clone appeared a few times. The V call is TRBV7-3, the J call TRBJ2-6; no firm D call. Germline-derived CDR1 and CDR2 are SGHTA and FQGTGA. CDR3 length: 15 amino acids. The V end lost 3 bases, the J end lost 0 bases, and 6 bases lay between the germline ends. The CDR3 nucleotides read TGTGCCAGCAGCTTGGCCACCTCTGGGGCCAACGTCCTGACTTTC. Translated, it gives CASSLATSGANVLTF.

In this sample, this clone turned up a few times. CDR3 in amino acids: CASSGTINEQYF. The CDR3 DNA reads as TGCGCCAGCAGCGGGACTATAAACGAGCAGTACTTC. The rearrangement joins TRBV10-1 to TRBJ2-7; 7 bases map to TRBD2. Germline assignment: CDR1 WNHNN and CDR2 SYGVQD (reference sequence). The CDR3 loop spans 12 amino acids. The V segment lost 6 bases and the J segment 5 bases; nucleotides outside the gene matches: 4.

By sample fraction, this clone is large. This rearrangement joins TRBV11-2 to TRBJ2-1; D gene uncertain. This CDR3 is 14 amino acids long. CDR1 SGHAT and CDR2 FQNNGV come from the germline V gene. V gave up 4 bases and J gave up 5 bases, with 12 bases separating them. CDR3 loop: CASSYTQPHNEQFF. Here the CDR3 DNA reads TGTGCCAGCAGCTACACACAGCCCCACAATGAGCAGTTCTTC.

V and J are TRBV2 and TRBJ1-1, with D tentatively TRBD1 (5 bases). The CDR3 totals 13 residues. V lost 6 bases, J lost 1 base, and 9 bases lay in between. Germline V CDR1 and CDR2: SNHLY, FYNNEI. CDR3 in amino acids: CASRGRANTEAFF. CDR3 bases: TGTGCCAGCAGGGGCAGGGCGAACACTGAAGCTTTCTTT.

The chain links TRBV5-1 to TRBJ2-2; TRBD1 matches at 9 bases. V gave up 0 bases and J gave up 7 bases; unmatched junction bases: 4. The V gene's germline CDR1 is SGHRS and CDR2 YFSETQ. The CDR3 contains 15 residues. The CDR3 DNA reads as TGCGCCAGCAGCTTGGCCGACAGGGGGAGCGGGGAGCTGTTTTTT. Translation gives CASSLADRGSGELFF.

The J gene is TRBJ1-2, the V gene TRBV18, with a weak D call TRBD1 (5 bases). This CDR3 has 14 residues. Germline V gene sequence: CDR1 KGHSH, CDR2 LQKENI. The V end lost 0 bases, the J end lost 8 bases, and 13 bases lay between the germline ends. As DNA, the CDR3 is TGTGCCAGCTCACCACCGCTCGGGGGAAGCGGCTACACCTTC. Translation: CASSPPLGGSGYTF.

The chain uses TRBV10-2 and TRBJ2-5; TRBD2 matches 8 bases. The trim removed 6 bases at V and 4 bases at J, leaving 10 bases unmatched. The V gene's germline CDR1 is WSHSY and CDR2 SAAADI. The CDR3 has 15 residues. CDR3 DNA sequence: TGCGCCAGCAGCGTATCTAGCGGGTGGGGAGAGACCCAGTACTTC. It yields the protein CASSVSSGWGETQYF.